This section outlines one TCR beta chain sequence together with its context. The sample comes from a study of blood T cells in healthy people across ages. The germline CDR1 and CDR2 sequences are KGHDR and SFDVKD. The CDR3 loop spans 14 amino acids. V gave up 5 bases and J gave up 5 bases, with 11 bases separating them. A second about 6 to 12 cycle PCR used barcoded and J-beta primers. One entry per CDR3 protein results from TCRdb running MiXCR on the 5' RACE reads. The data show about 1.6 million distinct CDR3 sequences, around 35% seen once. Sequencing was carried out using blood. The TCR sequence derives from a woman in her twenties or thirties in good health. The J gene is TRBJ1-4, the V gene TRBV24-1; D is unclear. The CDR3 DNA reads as TGTGCCACCAGTGTATCCGTAGAGAATGAAAAACTGTTTTTT. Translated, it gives CATSVSVENEKLFF.